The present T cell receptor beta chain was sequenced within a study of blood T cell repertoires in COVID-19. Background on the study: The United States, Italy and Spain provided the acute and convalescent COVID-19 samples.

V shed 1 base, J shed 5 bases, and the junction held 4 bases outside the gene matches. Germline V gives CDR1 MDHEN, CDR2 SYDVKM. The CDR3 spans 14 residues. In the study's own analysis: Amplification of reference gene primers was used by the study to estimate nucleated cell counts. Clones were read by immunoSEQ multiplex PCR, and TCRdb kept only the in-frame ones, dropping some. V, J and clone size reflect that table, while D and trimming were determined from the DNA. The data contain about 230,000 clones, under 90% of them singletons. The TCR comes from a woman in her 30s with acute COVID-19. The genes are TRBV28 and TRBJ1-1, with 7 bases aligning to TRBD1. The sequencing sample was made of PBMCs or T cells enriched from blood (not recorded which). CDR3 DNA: TGTGCCAGCAGTTTATCATACAGGGGAACTGAAGCTTTCTTT. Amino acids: CASSLSYRGTEAFF.